The 2 T cell receptor beta chains reported below all come from one sample, sequenced in a study of blood T cells in healthy people across ages. Then a second PCR, running roughly 7 to 11 cycles, was carried out with a sample-barcoded 5' primer and a J-beta primer mix. Via MiXCR, TCRdb re-called the 5' RACE reads, giving one row per CDR3 protein. The sample consists of approximately 680,000 distinct CDR3 sequences, less than 40% of them appearing once. Sequenced input: blood. These receptors originate from a woman older than 75 in good health.

A word on this clonotype: Given a much more abundant clone one base away, this may be a read error. The CDR3 region has the DNA TGCGCCAGCAGCTTGGGATACGCGGGGACCCTGAATGAGCAGTACTTC. Its protein is CASSLGYAGTLNEQYF. The chain employs TRBV5-1 and TRBJ2-5; tentatively, D is TRBD2 (6 bases). CDR1 and CDR2 from the germline V gene are SGHRS and YFSETQ. The CDR3 consists of 16 residues. Trimming removed 0 bases at V and 11 bases at J, with 23 bases between. The full variable domain, its missing parts supplied by reference TRBV5-1 and TRBJ2-5, is KAGVTQTPRYLIKTRGQQVTLSCSPISGHRSVSWYQQTPGQGLQFLFEYFSETQRNKGNFPGRFSGRQFSNSRSEMNVSTLELGDSALYLCASSLGYAGTLNEQYFGPGTRLLVL.

This clonotype was detected many times. The chain joins TRBV5-4 to TRBJ2-5, with a tentative D call TRBD1 (6 bases). The CDR3 consists of 14 residues. Germline CDR1 is SGHNT and CDR2 is YYREEE (reference sequence). Trimming took off 5 bases at V and 1 base at J, with 12 bases between the two ends. The CDR3 loop is CASRQGLIQETQYF. The DNA for the CDR3 is TGTGCCAGCAGACAGGGCCTTATCCAAGAGACCCAGTACTTC. Full variable domain (missing parts from reference TRBV5-4 and TRBJ2-5): ETGVTQSPTHLIKTRGQQVTLRCSSQSGHNTVSWYQQALGQGPQFIFQYYREEENGRGNFPPRFSGLQFPNYSSELNVNALELDDSALYLCASRQGLIQETQYFGPGTRLLVL.